This TCR beta chain was observed in a study of blood T cell repertoires in COVID-19. This CDR3 comprises 11 residues. CDR1 is LNHDA and CDR2 is SQIVND in the germline V gene (reference sequence). Trimming cost V 10 bases and J 8 bases, with 14 bases left between them. In the authors' methods: Reference gene primers were amplified, and this amplification served to estimate nucleated cell counts. Using immunoSEQ multiplex PCR, the repertoire was profiled, and TCRdb retains in-frame clones only, with some absent. D and trimming were read from the DNA, whereas the V and J calls and clone size are those reported in that table. The sample holds 140,000 or so clones, roughly 80% seen once.

Sequenced input: peripheral blood. The chain has TRBV19 and TRBJ1-2; D unresolved. This clonotype was obtained from a man between 65 and 85 years old who had recovered from COVID-19. CDR3 sequence: CATQRGGGYTF. CDR3 coding DNA: TGTGCCACTCAGCGGGGAGGCGGCTACACCTTC. The whole variable domain, remainder taken from reference TRBV19 and TRBJ1-2, is DGGITQSPKYLFRKEGQNVTLSCEQNLNHDAMYWYRQDPGQGLRLIYYSQIVNDFQKGDIAEGYSVSREKKESFPLTVTSAQKNPTAFYLCATQRGGGYTFGSGTRLTVV.